These T cell receptor beta chains were read from a single sample in a study of blood T cell repertoires in COVID-19. Generated by immunoSEQ multiplex PCR, the TCRdb table keeps only in-frame clones and is missing some. The sample contains about 300,000 clones, roughly 86% of which appear only once. Source material: peripheral blood. These receptor sequences come from a woman in her twenties or thirties with COVID-19, enrolled during active disease. CDR3s include the opening cysteine and the closing phenylalanine or tryptophan. D genes are given only for firm matches. Clone size is shown for a subset of rows, as once, few, many or a class of expanded clone.

clone_size | d_call | j_call | v_call | cdr3_aa | cdr3_nt
once | TRBD2 | TRBJ2-3 | TRBV19 | CASSIRGGLAGVTDTQYF | TGTGCCAGTAGTATTAGGGGAGGACTAGCGGGGGTCACAGATACGCAGTATTTT
few | TRBD1 | TRBJ1-2 | TRBV6-1 | CASSERWDRGGYTF | TGTGCCAGCAGTGAAAGGTGGGACAGGGGAGGCTACACCTTC
NA | TRBD1 | TRBJ2-2 | TRBV19 | CASLGQTGELFF | TGTGCCAGTTTGGGACAGACCGGGGAGCTGTTTTTT
NA | NA | TRBJ1-5 | TRBV4-3 | CASSQDRQGQSNQPQHF | TGCGCCAGCAGCCAAGATCGACAAGGACAGAGCAATCAGCCCCAGCATTTT
NA | NA | TRBJ1-2 | TRBV6-2/TRBV6-3 | CASSLIPSDRNYGYTF | TGTGCCAGCAGTCTAATACCGTCCGACAGAAACTATGGCTACACCTTC
NA | TRBD2 | TRBJ2-2 | TRBV5-1 | CASSLTWTSPNTGELFF | TGCGCCAGCAGCTTGACCTGGACTAGCCCGAACACCGGGGAGCTGTTTTTT
NA | NA | TRBJ1-2 | TRBV7-9 | CASSLGTNYGYTF | TGTGCCAGCAGTCTGGGCACCAACTATGGCTACACCTTC
few | NA | TRBJ1-1 | TRBV21-1 | CASSKKKLGQGLLAFF | TGTGCCAGCAGCAAAAAGAAATTGGGACAGGGTTTGTTAGCTTTCTTT
once | TRBD1 | TRBJ1-1 | TRBV5-4 | CASSSEGRTGRTEAFF | TGTGCCAGCAGCTCCGAGGGAAGGACAGGTAGGACTGAAGCTTTCTTT
NA | TRBD1 | TRBJ1-1 | TRBV18 | CASSPSPTGANTEAFF | TGTGCCAGCTCACCGTCACCGACAGGGGCCAACACTGAAGCTTTCTTT
NA | TRBD2 | TRBJ2-3 | TRBV9 | CASSVVGGETDTQYF | TGTGCCAGCAGCGTAGTTGGGGGGGAGACAGATACGCAGTATTTT
NA | NA | TRBJ1-5 | TRBV20-1 | CSASSGEPQHF | TGCAGTGCTAGTTCCGGGGAGCCCCAGCATTTT
NA | TRBD1 | TRBJ2-3 | TRBV9 | CASSVDTGGTDTQYF | TGTGCCAGCAGCGTAGATACAGGGGGCACAGATACGCAGTATTTT
once | TRBD2 | TRBJ2-2 | TRBV5-4 | CASRRERGGTGELFF | TGTGCCAGCAGAAGGGAGCGGGGGGGTACCGGGGAGCTGTTTTTT
NA | NA | TRBJ2-7 | TRBV19 | CASSITGPGEQYF | TGTGCCAGTAGTATAACGGGTCCGGGCGAGCAGTACTTC
NA | TRBD2 | TRBJ2-1 | TRBV18 | CASSPAGTSGGAYEQFF | TGTGCCAGCTCACCAGCGGGAACTAGCGGGGGGGCTTATGAGCAGTTCTTC
NA | TRBD2 | TRBJ2-1 | TRBV5-1 | CASTLGLASYNEQFF | TGCGCCAGCACCTTAGGACTAGCCTCCTACAATGAGCAGTTCTTC
few | TRBD1 | TRBJ1-5 | TRBV12-5 | CASGLILTGVSNQPQHF | TGTGCTAGTGGTTTGATCTTGACAGGGGTGAGCAATCAGCCCCAGCATTTT
NA | TRBD1 | TRBJ1-1 | TRBV9 | CASSVGDRANTEAFF | TGTGCCAGCAGCGTAGGGGACAGGGCGAACACTGAAGCTTTCTTT
NA | TRBD1 | TRBJ1-6 | TRBV4-1 | CASSQDSQGPPSSPLHF | TGCGCCAGCAGCCAAGATTCACAGGGGCCGCCCTCCTCACCCCTCCACTTT
NA | TRBD2 | TRBJ2-2 | TRBV18 | CASSPFSGDNTGELFF | TGTGCCAGCTCGCCTTTTAGCGGGGACAACACCGGGGAGCTGTTTTTT
NA | TRBD1 | TRBJ2-7 | TRBV27 | CASSFRGQGAYEQYF | TGTGCCAGCAGTTTTAGGGGACAGGGGGCCTACGAGCAGTACTTC
NA | TRBD1 | TRBJ2-5 | TRBV5-3 | CARSQRTGGQETQYF | TGTGCCAGAAGCCAACGGACAGGGGGTCAAGAGACCCAGTACTTC
NA | NA | TRBJ1-1 | TRBV6-1 | CASSEKGRGWNTEAFF | TGTGCCAGCAGTGAAAAGGGGAGGGGATGGAACACTGAAGCTTTCTTT
NA | NA | TRBJ2-1 | TRBV2 | CASSVGRQQEQFF | TGTGCCAGCAGTGTTGGTCGACAGCAGGAGCAGTTCTTC
NA | NA | TRBJ1-2 | TRBV2 | CASSYEDLGYTF | TGTGCCAGCTCCTACGAAGATCTGGGCTACACCTTC
NA | NA | TRBJ1-2 | TRBV11-2 | CASSGGGSYGYTF | TGTGCCAGCAGCGGAGGCGGATCTTATGGCTACACCTTC
NA | NA | TRBJ1-1 | TRBV6-5 | CASSYSRLSVNTEAFF | TGTGCCAGCAGTTACTCGAGGTTATCCGTGAACACTGAAGCTTTCTTT
NA | NA | TRBJ1-2 | TRBV19 | CASSEFGTRFYGYTF | TGTGCCAGTAGTGAATTCGGGACACGCTTCTATGGCTACACCTTC
NA | NA | TRBJ1-4 | TRBV6-5 | CASSYNARINEKLFF | TGTGCCAGCAGTTACAACGCGCGGATAAATGAAAAACTGTTTTTT
few | TRBD1 | TRBJ1-2 | TRBV4-1 | CASSPRQGDGYTF | TGCGCCAGCAGCCCCCGACAGGGTGACGGCTACACCTTC
NA | NA | TRBJ1-1 | TRBV19 | CASSIAAGTNTEAFF | TGTGCCAGTAGTATAGCTGCGGGGACGAACACTGAAGCTTTCTTT
NA | TRBD2 | TRBJ2-1 | TRBV7-9 | CASSSGGAFNEQFF | TGTGCCAGTTCAAGCGGGGGGGCCTTCAATGAGCAGTTCTTC
NA | NA | TRBJ1-4 | TRBV7-9 | CASSLGQGAHEKLFF | TGTGCCAGCAGCTTAGGGCAGGGTGCGCATGAAAAACTGTTTTTT
NA | NA | TRBJ1-2 | TRBV7-2 | CASSSRNTNYGYTF | TGTGCCAGCAGCTCCAGAAATACTAACTATGGCTACACCTTC
NA | NA | TRBJ1-3 | TRBV18 | CASSPSAGALNTIYF | TGTGCCAGCTCACCATCGGCGGGGGCGTTGAACACCATATATTTT
NA | NA | TRBJ1-2 | TRBV25-1 | CASSVTGYGYTF | TGTGCCAGCAGTGTTACAGGTTATGGCTACACCTTC
NA | NA | TRBJ1-1 | TRBV21-1 | CASSIPGLKNTEAFF | TGTGCCAGCAGCATACCGGGACTCAAGAACACTGAAGCTTTCTTT
NA | NA | TRBJ1-2 | TRBV11-2 | CASSLLQGNYGYTF | TGTGCCAGCAGCTTACTACAGGGAAACTATGGCTACACCTTC
NA | TRBD1 | TRBJ1-1 | TRBV3-1/TRBV3-2 | CASRPTGDTEAFF | TGTGCCAGCAGACCGACAGGGGACACTGAAGCTTTCTTT
NA | NA | TRBJ2-7 | TRBV11-3 | CASSSLLYEQYF | TGTGCCAGCAGCTCACTTCTCTACGAGCAGTACTTC
NA | NA | TRBJ1-5 | TRBV2 | CASSEGDGRINQPQHF | TGTGCCAGCAGTGAGGGAGACGGGAGAATCAATCAGCCCCAGCATTTT
NA | TRBD1 | TRBJ2-1 | TRBV24-1 | CATSEVTGGAEQFF | TGTGCCACCAGTGAGGTGACAGGGGGCGCTGAGCAGTTCTTC
NA | NA | TRBJ1-6 | TRBV29-1 | CSVGDRTGSPLHF | TGCAGCGTTGGAGACCGTACGGGTTCACCCCTCCACTTT
once | NA | TRBJ2-2 | TRBV18 | CASSPPTVPGELFF | TGTGCCAGCTCACCACCGACAGTGCCCGGGGAGCTGTTTTTT
NA | TRBD1 | TRBJ1-1 | TRBV9 | CASSSGQGAEAFF | TGTGCCAGCAGCTCCGGACAGGGGGCTGAAGCTTTCTTT
NA | NA | TRBJ1-4 | TRBV27 | CASSLGGGPLFF | TGTGCCAGCAGCCTAGGGGGGGGCCCGCTGTTTTTT
once | NA | TRBJ2-3 | TRBV7-2 | CASSLGLDTQYF | TGTGCCAGCAGCTTAGGACTAGATACGCAGTATTTT
NA | NA | TRBJ1-1 | TRBV11-2 | CASSYPWAPLNTEAFF | TGTGCCAGCAGCTACCCCTGGGCCCCCTTGAACACTGAAGCTTTCTTT
once | NA | TRBJ2-1 | TRBV2 | CASRLEGGGNEQFF | TGTGCCAGCCGACTAGAGGGTGGTGGCAATGAGCAGTTCTTC
NA | NA | TRBJ2-1 | TRBV11-2 | CASSLQGTYNEQFF | TGTGCCAGCAGCTTGCAGGGCACCTACAATGAGCAGTTCTTC
NA | TRBD1 | TRBJ2-2 | TRBV29-1 | CSVGGTGGPGELFF | TGCAGCGTCGGGGGGACAGGGGGCCCCGGGGAGCTGTTTTTT
NA | TRBD1 | TRBJ1-3 | TRBV9 | CASSFAQGASGGNTIYF | TGTGCCAGCAGCTTCGCTCAGGGGGCTTCGGGAGGAAACACCATATATTTT
NA | NA | TRBJ1-5 | TRBV10-1 | CASSEGELYGTHNQPQHF | TGCGCCAGCAGTGAGGGGGAATTATACGGGACACACAATCAGCCCCAGCATTTT
NA | NA | TRBJ1-2 | TRBV13 | CASSFRTINGYTF | TGTGCCAGCAGCTTTCGAACAATCAATGGCTACACCTTC